The sequence of this T cell receptor (beta chain) was determined in a study of blood T cell repertoires in COVID-19. Trimming shortened V by 3 bases and J by 0 bases, and 9 bases separated the two germline ends. Germline CDR1 and CDR2: SGHTA and FQGNSA. This CDR3 spans 15 amino acids. This clone was counted once. Produced via immunoSEQ multiplex PCR; TCRdb's table is partial and in-frame only. The table has 70,000 or so clones, around 90% seen once. Sequencing used peripheral blood. This sequence joins TRBV7-2 and TRBJ2-1; no definite D call. The receptor was derived from a human donor in a cohort sampled during active COVID-19. The CDR3: CASSLSARSYNEQFF. In DNA form, the CDR3 reads TGTGCCAGCAGCTTGAGCGCACGCTCCTACAATGAGCAGTTCTTC.